This T cell receptor (beta chain) derives from a study of blood T cells in healthy people across ages. Only a few counts were recorded for this clonotype. Unmatched junction bases numbered 8, after V lost 8 bases and J lost 2 bases. The germline V gene encodes CDR1 SGHRS and CDR2 YFSETQ. The CDR3 loop spans 16 amino acids. Primers used in a second PCR of about 7 to 12 cycles were a sample-barcoded 5' primer and a J-beta primer mix. TCRdb analysed the 5' RACE reads with MiXCR anew, one entry per CDR3 protein. The sample holds roughly 1.7 million distinct CDR3 sequences, roughly 32% seen once. This chain joins TRBV5-1 and TRBJ2-6, with 9 bases matching TRBD1. The sequenced material came from blood. This receptor was identified in a young woman in good health. The CDR3 loop is CARIRDRATGANVLTF. DNA for the CDR3: TGCGCCAGGATCCGGGACAGGGCTACTGGGGCCAACGTCCTGACTTTC.